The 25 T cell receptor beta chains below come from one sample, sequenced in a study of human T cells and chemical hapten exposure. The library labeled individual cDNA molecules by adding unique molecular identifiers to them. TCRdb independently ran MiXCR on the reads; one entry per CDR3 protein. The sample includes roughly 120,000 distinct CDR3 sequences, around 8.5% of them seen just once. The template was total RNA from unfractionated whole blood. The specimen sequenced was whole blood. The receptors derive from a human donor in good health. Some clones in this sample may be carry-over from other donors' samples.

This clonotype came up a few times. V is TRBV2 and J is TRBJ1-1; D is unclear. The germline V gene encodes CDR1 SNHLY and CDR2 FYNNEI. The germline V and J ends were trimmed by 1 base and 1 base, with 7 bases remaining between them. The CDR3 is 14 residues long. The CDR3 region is CASSEVGRNTEAFF. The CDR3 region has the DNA TGTGCCAGCAGTGAAGTGGGCCGGAACACTGAAGCTTTCTTT. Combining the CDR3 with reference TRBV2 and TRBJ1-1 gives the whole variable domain EPEVTQTPSHQVTQMGQEVILRCVPISNHLYFYWYRQILGQKVEFLVSFYNNEISEKSEIFDDQFSVERPDGSNFTLKIRSTKLEDSAMYFCASSEVGRNTEAFFGQGTRLTVV.

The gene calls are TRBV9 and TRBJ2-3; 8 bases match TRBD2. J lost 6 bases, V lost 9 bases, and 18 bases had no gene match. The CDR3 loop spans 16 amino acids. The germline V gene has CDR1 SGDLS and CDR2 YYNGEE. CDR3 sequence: CATVHTSGTKGDTQYF. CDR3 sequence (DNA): TGTGCCACCGTTCACACTAGCGGAACAAAAGGCGATACGCAGTATTTT.

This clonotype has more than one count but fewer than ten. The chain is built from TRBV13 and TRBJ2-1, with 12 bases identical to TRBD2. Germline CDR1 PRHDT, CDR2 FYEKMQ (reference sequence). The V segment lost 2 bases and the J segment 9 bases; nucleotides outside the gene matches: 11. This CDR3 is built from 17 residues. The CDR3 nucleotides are TGTGCCAGCAGCTTAAAACTAGCGGGAGGACAATACGGTGAGCAGTTCTTC. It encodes CASSLKLAGGQYGEQFF.

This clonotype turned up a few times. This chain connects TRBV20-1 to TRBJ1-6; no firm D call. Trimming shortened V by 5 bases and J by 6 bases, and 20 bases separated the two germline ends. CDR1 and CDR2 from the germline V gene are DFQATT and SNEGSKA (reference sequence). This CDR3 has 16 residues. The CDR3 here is CSAQDGVGSPNSPLHF. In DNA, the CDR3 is TGCAGTGCTCAAGATGGGGTAGGGTCTCCTAATTCACCCCTCCACTTT.

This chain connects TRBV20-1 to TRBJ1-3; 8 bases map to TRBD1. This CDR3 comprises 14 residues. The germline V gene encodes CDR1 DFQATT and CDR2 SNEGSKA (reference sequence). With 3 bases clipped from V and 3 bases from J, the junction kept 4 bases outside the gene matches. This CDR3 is CSASQGAGGNTIYF. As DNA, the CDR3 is TGCAGTGCTAGCCAGGGGGCAGGTGGAAACACCATATATTTT.

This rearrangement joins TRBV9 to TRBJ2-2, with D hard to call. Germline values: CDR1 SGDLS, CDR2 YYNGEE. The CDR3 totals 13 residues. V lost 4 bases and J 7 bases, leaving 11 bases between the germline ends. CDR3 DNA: TGTGCCAGCAGCATCCCTTCCCACGGGGAGCTGTTTTTT. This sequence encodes CASSIPSHGELFF.

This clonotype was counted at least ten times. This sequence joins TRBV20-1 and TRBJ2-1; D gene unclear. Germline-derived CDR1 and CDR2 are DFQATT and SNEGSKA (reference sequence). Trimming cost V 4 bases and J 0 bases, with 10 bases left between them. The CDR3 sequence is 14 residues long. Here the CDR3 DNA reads TGCAGTGCTATCAAGGAGAACTCCTACAATGAGCAGTTCTTC. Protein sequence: CSAIKENSYNEQFF.

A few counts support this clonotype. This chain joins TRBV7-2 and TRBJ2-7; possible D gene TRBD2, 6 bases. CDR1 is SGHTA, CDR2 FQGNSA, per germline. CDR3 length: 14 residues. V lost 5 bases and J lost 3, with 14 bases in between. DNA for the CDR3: TGTGCCAGCAGCCCGGGGGTGGGGTACTACGAGCAGTACTTC. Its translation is CASSPGVGYYEQYF.

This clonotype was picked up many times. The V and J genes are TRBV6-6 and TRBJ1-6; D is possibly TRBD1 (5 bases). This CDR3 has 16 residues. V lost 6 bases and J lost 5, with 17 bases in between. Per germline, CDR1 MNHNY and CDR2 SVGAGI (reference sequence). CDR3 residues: CASSQTAGWNNSPLHF. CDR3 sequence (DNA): TGTGCCAGCAGCCAGACGGCAGGGTGGAATAATTCACCCCTCCACTTT.

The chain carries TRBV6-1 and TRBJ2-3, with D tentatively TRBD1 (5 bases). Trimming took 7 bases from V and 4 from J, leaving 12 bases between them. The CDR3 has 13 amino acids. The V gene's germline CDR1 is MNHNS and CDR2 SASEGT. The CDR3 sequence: CASTGQGADTQYF. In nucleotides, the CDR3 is TGTGCCAGCACCGGGCAGGGCGCAGATACGCAGTATTTT.

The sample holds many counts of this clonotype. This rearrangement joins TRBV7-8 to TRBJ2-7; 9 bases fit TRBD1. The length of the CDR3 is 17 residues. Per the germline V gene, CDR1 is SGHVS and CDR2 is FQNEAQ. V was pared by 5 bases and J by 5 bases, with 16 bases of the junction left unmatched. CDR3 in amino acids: CASSVSSPGQGTHEQYF. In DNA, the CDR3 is TGTGCCAGCAGCGTCAGTTCTCCGGGACAGGGAACCCACGAGCAGTACTTC.

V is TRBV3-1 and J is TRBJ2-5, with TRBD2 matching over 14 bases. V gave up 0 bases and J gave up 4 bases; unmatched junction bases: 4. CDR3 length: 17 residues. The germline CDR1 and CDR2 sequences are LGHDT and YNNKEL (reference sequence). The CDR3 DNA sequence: TGTGCCAGCAGCCAAGATCAAGGACTAGCGGGAGGAGAGACCCAGTACTTC. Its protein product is CASSQDQGLAGGETQYF.

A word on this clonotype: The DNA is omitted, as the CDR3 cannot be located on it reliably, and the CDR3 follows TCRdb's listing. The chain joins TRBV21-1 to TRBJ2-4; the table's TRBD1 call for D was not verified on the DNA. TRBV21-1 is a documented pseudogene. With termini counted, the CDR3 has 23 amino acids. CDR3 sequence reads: CASSPRDDRSQGHSVLRRMLKYF.

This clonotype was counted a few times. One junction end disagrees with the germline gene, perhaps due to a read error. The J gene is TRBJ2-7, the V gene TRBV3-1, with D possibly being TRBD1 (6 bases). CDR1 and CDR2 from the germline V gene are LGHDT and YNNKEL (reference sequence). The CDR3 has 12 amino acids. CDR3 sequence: CASSQAGQQILF. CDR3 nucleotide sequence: TGTGCCAGCAGCCAAGCTGGACAGCAGATTCTCTTC.

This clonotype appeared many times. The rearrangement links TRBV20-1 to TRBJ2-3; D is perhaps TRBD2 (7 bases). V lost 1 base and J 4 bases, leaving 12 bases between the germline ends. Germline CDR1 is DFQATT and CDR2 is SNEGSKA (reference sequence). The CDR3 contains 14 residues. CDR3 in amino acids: CSARGGGGADTQYF. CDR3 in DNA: TGCAGTGCTAGAGGTGGGGGGGGCGCAGATACGCAGTATTTT.

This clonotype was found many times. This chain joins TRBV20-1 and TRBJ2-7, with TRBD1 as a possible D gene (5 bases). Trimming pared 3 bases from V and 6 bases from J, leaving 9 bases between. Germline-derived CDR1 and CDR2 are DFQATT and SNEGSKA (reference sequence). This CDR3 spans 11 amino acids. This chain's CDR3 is CSASSGIEQYF. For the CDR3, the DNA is TGCAGTGCTAGTTCAGGGATCGAGCAGTACTTC.

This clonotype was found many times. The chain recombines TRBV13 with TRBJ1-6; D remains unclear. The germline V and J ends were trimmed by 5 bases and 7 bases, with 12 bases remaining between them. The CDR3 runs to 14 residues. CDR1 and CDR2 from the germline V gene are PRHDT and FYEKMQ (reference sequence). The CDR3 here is CASSLREANSPLHF. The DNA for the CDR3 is TGTGCCAGCAGCCTCCGGGAGGCCAATTCACCCCTCCACTTT.

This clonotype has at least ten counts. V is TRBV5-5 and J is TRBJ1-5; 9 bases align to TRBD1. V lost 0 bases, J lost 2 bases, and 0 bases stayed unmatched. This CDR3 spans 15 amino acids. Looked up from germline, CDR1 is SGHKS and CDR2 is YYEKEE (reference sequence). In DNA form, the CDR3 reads TGTGCCAGCAGCTTGGGGGACAGGGGCAATCAGCCCCAGCATTTT. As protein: CASSLGDRGNQPQHF.

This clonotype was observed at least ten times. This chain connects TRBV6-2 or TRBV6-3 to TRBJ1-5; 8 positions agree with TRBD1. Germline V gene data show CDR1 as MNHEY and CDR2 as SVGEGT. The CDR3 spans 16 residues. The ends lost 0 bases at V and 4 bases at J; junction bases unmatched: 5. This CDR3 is CASSYSRGQENQPQHF. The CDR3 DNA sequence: TGTGCCAGCAGTTACTCGAGGGGACAGGAGAATCAGCCCCAGCATTTT.

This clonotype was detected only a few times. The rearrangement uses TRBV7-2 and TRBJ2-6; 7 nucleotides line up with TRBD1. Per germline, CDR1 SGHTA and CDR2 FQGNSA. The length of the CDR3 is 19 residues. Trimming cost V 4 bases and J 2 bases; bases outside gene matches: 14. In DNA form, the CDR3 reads TGTGCCAGCAGCTCCGTGTCTGGGACAGCGTCACCTGGGGCCAACGTCCTGACTTTC. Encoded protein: CASSSVSGTASPGANVLTF.

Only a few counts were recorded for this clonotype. CDR3 sequence (DNA): TGCAGTGTTAGGACTAGCGGGAAGAGCTCCTACGAGCAGTACTTC. This gives the protein CSVRTSGKSSYEQYF. The rearrangement joins TRBV20-1 to TRBJ2-7, with 12 bases aligning to TRBD2. Per germline, CDR1 DFQATT and CDR2 SNEGSKA (reference sequence). The CDR3 extends over 15 amino acids. Trimming cost V 7 bases and J 0 bases; bases outside gene matches: 7.

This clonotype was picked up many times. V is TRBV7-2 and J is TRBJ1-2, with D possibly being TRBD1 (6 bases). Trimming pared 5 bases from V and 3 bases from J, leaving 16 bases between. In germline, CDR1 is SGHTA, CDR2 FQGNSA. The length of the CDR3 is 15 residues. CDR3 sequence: CASSEDSEQYYGYTF. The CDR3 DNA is TGTGCCAGCAGCGAGGACAGCGAGCAATACTATGGCTACACCTTC.

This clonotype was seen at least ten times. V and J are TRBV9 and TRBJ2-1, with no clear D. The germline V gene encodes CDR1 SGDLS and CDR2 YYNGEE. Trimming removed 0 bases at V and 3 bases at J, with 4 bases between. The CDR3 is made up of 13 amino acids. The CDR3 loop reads CASSVASYNEQFF. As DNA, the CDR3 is TGTGCCAGCAGCGTAGCCAGCTACAATGAGCAGTTCTTC.

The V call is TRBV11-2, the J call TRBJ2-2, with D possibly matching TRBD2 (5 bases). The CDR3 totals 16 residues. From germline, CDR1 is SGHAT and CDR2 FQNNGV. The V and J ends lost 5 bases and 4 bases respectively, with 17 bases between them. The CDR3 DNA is TGTGCCAGCAGCCTGATCTCGGGATCGGGCACCGGGGAGCTGTTTTTT. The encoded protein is CASSLISGSGTGELFF.

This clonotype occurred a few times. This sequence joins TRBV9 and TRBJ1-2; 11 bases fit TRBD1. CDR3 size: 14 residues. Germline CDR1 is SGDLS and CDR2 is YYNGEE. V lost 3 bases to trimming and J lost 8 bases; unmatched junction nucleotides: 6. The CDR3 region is CASSARTGGGGYTF. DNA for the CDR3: TGTGCCAGCAGCGCCCGGACAGGGGGCGGGGGCTACACCTTC.